This T cell receptor (beta chain) stems from a study of shared clonotypes between healthy human individuals. The wider study: CD4 naive cells filled three plates per donor, CD4 memory three, CD8 naive two and CD8 memory one. Study-wide findings and caveats: Deeper or shallower sequencing was expected to change how clonotypes are shared among donors. Larger estimated richness was generally recorded for naive subsets relative to memory subsets.

CDR3 length equals 14 residues. CDR1 is SGHVS and CDR2 is FNYEAQ in the germline V gene. The ends were cut back, 7 bases at V and 4 bases at J, with 14 bases in the middle. Every subset had its genomic DNA shared out evenly among several immunoSEQ plates. Using immunoSEQ multiplex PCR, the repertoire was profiled, and TCRdb retains in-frame clones only, with some absent. This sample yields 1.4 million or so clones, of which about 98.5% are seen a single time; about 0.35% belongs to the top ten. Remarks on this clone: The antigen is undetermined.

The sample comprised naive CD4+ T cells sorted from blood. Regarding subset: CD45RA+ positively selected. This TCR derives from a man in his thirties or forties in good health. The chain links TRBV7-6 to TRBJ2-1; TRBD2 is a possible D gene (6 bases). The CDR3 reads CASTSGAVYNEQFF. As DNA, the CDR3 is TGTGCCAGCACCTCGGGAGCAGTTTACAATGAGCAGTTCTTC.